This T cell receptor beta chain comes out of a study of CD8 T cells in ankylosing spondylitis. General study results and limits: It was reported that disease-linked clones were significantly enriched in matched ankylosing spondylitis synovial fluid. Disease-linked clones proved CD8+ and comparatively uncommon in peripheral blood.

By quantitative 5'-RACE with molecular barcodes, the TCR beta libraries were made. Using its own MiXCR run on the 5' RACE reads, TCRdb lists one record per CDR3 protein. The sample lists roughly 130,000 distinct CDR3 sequences; approximately 6.8% were seen once. This clonotype has ten or more counts. Its specificity is not known. Sample: blood, either unsorted or a sorted T cell fraction (not recorded which). The receptor's source is a male donor with ankylosing spondylitis or in good health (not recorded which).

As DNA, the CDR3 is TGTGCCAGCAGTTACTCTGGAGGGACTCAGCCCCAGCATTTT. This translates into CASSYSGGTQPQHF. The chain couples TRBV6-5 to TRBJ1-5, with D possibly matching TRBD1 (5 bases). The germline V gene has CDR1 MNHEY and CDR2 SVGAGI. V shed 0 bases and J shed 6 bases, with 9 bases lying between them. This CDR3 spans 14 amino acids.